This T cell receptor (beta chain) was retrieved from a study of identical twins. Study-level results: Invariant T cells like MAIT and iNKT could partly confound the zero-insertion analyses. Weaker excess twin sharing was seen among beta out-of-frame sequences. Within twin pairs, the out-of-frame alpha sequences they shared showed excess low generation probability.

Donors were all healthy Caucasians. TCRdb re-derived calls from the 5' RACE reads in MiXCR, one entry per CDR3 protein. The sample gives 450,000 to 650,000 distinct CDR3 sequences, just under 10% of which show up once; under 3% is in the top ten. This clonotype was detected only a few times. The target antigen is unknown. V shed 5 bases and J 3 bases; nucleotides not matched to a gene: 6. The germline V gene has CDR1 SGHVS and CDR2 FQNEAQ. This CDR3 region has 14 residues. In addition, the sample was reused for a study of yellow fever vaccine responses in identical twins.

Sequencing input: PBMCs. This clonotype originated in a woman between 18 and 29 years old in good health. The chain joins TRBV7-8 to TRBJ1-2; 7 nucleotides line up with TRBD1. The CDR3 sequence: CASSILTGDYGYTF. In DNA, the CDR3 is TGTGCCAGCAGCATACTAACAGGGGACTATGGCTACACCTTC.